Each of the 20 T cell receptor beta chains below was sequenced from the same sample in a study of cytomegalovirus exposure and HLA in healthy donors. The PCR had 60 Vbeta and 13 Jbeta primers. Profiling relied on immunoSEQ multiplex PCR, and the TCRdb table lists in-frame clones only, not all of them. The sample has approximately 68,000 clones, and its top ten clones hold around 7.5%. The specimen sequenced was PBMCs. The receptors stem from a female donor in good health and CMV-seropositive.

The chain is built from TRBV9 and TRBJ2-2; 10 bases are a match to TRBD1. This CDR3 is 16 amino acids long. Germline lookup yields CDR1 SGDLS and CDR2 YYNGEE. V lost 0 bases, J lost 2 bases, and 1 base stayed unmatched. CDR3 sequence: CASSVGQGANTGELFF. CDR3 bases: TGTGCCAGCAGCGTAGGACAGGGGGCAAACACCGGGGAGCTGTTTTTT.

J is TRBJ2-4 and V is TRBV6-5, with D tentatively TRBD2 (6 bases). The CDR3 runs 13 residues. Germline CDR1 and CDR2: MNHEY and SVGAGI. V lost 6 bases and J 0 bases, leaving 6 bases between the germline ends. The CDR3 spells CASRGLAKNIQYF. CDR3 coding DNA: TGTGCCAGCAGGGGACTAGCCAAAAACATTCAGTACTTC.

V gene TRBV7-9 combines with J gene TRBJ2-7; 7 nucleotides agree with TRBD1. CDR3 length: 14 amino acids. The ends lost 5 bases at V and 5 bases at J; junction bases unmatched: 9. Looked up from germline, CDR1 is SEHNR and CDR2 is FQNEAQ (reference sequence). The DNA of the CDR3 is TGTGCCAGCAGCCGAGACAGGGAACTCAACGAGCAGTACTTC. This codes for CASSRDRELNEQYF. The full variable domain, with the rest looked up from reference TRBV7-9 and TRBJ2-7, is DTGVSQNPRHKITKRGQNVTFRCDPISEHNRLYWYRQTLGQGPEFLTYFQNEAQLEKSRLLSDRFSAERPKGSFSTLEIQRTEQGDSAMYLCASSRDRELNEQYFGPGTRLTVT.

The CDR3 region has the DNA TGTGCCAGCTCTCCCTCGAACACTGAAGCTTTCTTT. Translation gives CASSPSNTEAFF. This rearrangement joins TRBV18 to TRBJ1-1; D gene uncertain. Looked up from germline, CDR1 is KGHSH and CDR2 is LQKENI. The CDR3 is 12 amino acids. Trimming removed 6 bases from V and 1 base from J, with 6 bases in between.

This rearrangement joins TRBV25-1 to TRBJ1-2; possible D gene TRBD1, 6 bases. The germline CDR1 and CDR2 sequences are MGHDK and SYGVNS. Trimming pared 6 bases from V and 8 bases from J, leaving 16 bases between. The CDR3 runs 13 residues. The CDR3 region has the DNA TGTGCCAGCAGACAGGGATCACGGGCGGGCTACACCTTC. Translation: CASRQGSRAGYTF.

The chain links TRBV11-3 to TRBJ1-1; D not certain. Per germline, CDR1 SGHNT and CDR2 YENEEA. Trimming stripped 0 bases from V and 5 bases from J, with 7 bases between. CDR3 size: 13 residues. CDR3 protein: CASSLDLGTEAFF. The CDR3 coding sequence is TGTGCCAGCAGCTTAGATCTAGGAACTGAAGCTTTCTTT.

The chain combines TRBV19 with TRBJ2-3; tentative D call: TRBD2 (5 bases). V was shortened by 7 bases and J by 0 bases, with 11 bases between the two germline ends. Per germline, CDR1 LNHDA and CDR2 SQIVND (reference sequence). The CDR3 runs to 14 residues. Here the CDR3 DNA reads TGTGCCAGTAAAGCGCTAGCTAGCACAGATACGCAGTATTTT. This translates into CASKALASTDTQYF.

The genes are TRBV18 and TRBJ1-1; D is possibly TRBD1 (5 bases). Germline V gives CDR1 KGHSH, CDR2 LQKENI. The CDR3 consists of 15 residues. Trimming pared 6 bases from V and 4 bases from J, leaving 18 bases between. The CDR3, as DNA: TGTGCCAGCTCCCTCTCGACAGTGCAAATCACTGAAGCTTTCTTT. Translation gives CASSLSTVQITEAFF.

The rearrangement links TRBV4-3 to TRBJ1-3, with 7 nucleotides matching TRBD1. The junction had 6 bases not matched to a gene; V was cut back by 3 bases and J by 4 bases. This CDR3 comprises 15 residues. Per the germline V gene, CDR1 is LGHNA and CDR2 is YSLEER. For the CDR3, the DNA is TGCGCCAGCAGCCAGAACCCAGGGGGGGGAAACACCATATATTTT. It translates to CASSQNPGGGNTIYF.

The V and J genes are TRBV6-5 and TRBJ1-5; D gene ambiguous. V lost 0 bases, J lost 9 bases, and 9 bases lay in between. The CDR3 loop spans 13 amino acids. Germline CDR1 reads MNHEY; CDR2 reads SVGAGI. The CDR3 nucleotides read TGTGCCAGCAGTTACTCGTCACTAGCGCCCCAGCATTTT. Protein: CASSYSSLAPQHF.

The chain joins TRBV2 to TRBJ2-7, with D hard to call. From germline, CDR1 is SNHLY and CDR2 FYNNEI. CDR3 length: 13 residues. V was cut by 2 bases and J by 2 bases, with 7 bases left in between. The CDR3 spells CASSEIGPYEQYF. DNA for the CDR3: TGTGCCAGCAGTGAAATCGGTCCCTACGAGCAGTACTTC.

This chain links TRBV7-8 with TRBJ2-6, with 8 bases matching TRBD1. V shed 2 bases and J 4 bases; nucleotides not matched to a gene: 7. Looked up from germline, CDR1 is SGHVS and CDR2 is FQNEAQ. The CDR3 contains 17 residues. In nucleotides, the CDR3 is TGTGCCAGCAGCTTACAGAGGACAGGGACAGGGGCCAACGTCCTGACTTTC. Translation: CASSLQRTGTGANVLTF.

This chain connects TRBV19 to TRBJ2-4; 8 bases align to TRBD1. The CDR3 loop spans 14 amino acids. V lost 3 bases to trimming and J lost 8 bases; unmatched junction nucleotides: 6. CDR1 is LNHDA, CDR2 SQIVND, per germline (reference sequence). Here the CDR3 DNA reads TGTGCCAGTAGTATGGGCGGACAGGGTGACATTCAGTACTTC. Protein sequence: CASSMGGQGDIQYF.

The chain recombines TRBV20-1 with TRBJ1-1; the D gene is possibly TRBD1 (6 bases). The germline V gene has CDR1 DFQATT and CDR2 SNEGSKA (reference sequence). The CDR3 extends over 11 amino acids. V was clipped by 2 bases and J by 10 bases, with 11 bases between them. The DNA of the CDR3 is TGCAGTGCTAGACCCGACAGGCTAGCTTTCTTT. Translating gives CSARPDRLAFF.

The CDR3 protein is CARPYPITGGNEQFF. The CDR3 DNA is TGTGCCAGACCTTACCCTATCACAGGGGGCAATGAGCAGTTCTTC. The V and J genes are TRBV5-3 and TRBJ2-1; TRBD1 agrees at 8 bases. TRBV5-3 counts as an open reading frame of uncertain function. The CDR3 consists of 15 residues. V shed 7 bases and J 6 bases; nucleotides not matched to a gene: 12.

This CDR3 is CASSVGHYEQYF. The DNA for the CDR3 is TGTGCCAGCAGCGTAGGACACTACGAGCAGTACTTC. This chain uses TRBV9 with TRBJ2-7; D is undetermined. The V end lost 0 bases, the J end lost 3 bases, and 4 bases lay between the germline ends. The CDR3 runs 12 residues. Germline V gene sequence: CDR1 SGDLS, CDR2 YYNGEE.

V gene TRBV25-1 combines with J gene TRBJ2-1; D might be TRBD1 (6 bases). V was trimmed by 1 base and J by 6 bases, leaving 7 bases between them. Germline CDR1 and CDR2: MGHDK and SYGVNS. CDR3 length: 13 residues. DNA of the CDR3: TGTGCCAGCAGTGAATCAGGGGTCAATGAGCAGTTCTTC. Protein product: CASSESGVNEQFF. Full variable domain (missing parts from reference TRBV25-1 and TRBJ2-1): EADIYQTPRYLVIGTGKKITLECSQTMGHDKMYWYQQDPGMELHLIHYSYGVNSTEKGDLSSESTVSRIRTEHFPLTLESARPSHTSQYLCASSESGVNEQFFGPGTRLTVL.

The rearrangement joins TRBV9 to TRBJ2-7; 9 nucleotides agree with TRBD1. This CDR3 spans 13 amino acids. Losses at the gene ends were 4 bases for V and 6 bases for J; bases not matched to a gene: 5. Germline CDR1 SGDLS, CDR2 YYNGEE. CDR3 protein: CASSPKDRGEQYF. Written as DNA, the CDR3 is TGTGCCAGCAGCCCCAAGGACAGGGGCGAGCAGTACTTC.

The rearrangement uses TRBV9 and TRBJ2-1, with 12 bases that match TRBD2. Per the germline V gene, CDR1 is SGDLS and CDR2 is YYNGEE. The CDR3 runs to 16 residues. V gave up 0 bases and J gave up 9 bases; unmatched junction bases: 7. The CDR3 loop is CASSVGWSSGRVEQFF. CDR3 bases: TGTGCCAGCAGCGTAGGGTGGTCTAGCGGGAGGGTTGAGCAGTTCTTC.

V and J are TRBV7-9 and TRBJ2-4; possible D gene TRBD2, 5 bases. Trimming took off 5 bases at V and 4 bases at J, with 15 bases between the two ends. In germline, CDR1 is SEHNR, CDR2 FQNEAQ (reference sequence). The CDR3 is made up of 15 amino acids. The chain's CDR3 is CASSISLGTKNIQYF. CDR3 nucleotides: TGTGCCAGCAGCATTTCACTAGGAACTAAAAACATTCAGTACTTC.